The text below deals with one TCR beta chain. Its antigen is undetermined. Clones were sequenced by immunoSEQ multiplex PCR, and TCRdb holds only the in-frame ones, with some missing. The sample lists hundreds of thousands of clones, more than 75% seen once, with over 10% in the top ten. This sample is part of a study of shared clonotypes between healthy human individuals. Study overall: Aged between 18 and 49, the donors were a couple of women and a few men. Study-level results: The authors sampled blood alone, and tissue repertoires likely differ.

Free of recent acute infections or vaccinations, the donors were healthy HIV-negative adults. Adult Caucasians living in Nashville, Tennessee made up all of the donors. The J segment lost 2 bases and the V segment lost 0 bases, leaving 4 bases of the junction unmatched. The CDR3 contains 16 residues. Germline CDR1 is WNHNN and CDR2 is SYGVQD (reference sequence). This TCR derives from a woman aged 40 to 50 in good health. Some clones in this sample may be carry-over from other donors' samples. Sequencing was carried out using PBMCs. This chain uses TRBV10-1 with TRBJ2-3, with 8 bases identical to TRBD2. The CDR3 DNA reads as TGCGCCAGCAGTGAGTCGATAGCGGGAACCACAGATACGCAGTATTTT. This sequence encodes CASSESIAGTTDTQYF.